This TCR beta chain was found in a study of T cell responses to AZD1222 COVID-19 vaccine. Findings and limits, study-wide: Repertoires were obtained only post-peak T cell response. Two AZD1222 administrations were followed by greater Spike-specific TCR breadth and depth.

Regarding this clone: Its cognate antigen is unknown.

V dropped 4 bases and J dropped 5 bases, with 18 bases sitting between them. The germline gives CDR1 SGHNT, CDR2 YYREEE (reference sequence). The CDR3 consists of 15 residues. Sequenced by immunoSEQ multiplex PCR; TCRdb stores in-frame clones only, minus some. The profile covers approximately 140,000 clones, with about 88% appearing a single time and 5% to 5.5% taken by the ten largest. Sequenced here: peripheral blood, sampled on day 0 of AZD1222 vaccination. The TCR sequence derives from an adult in good health. The chain employs TRBV5-4 and TRBJ2-5, with D tentatively TRBD1 (5 bases). This chain's CDR3 is CASSKGVSISETQYF. The CDR3 DNA reads as TGTGCCAGCAGCAAAGGGGTCTCGATATCCGAGACCCAGTACTTC.